This TCR beta chain was observed in a study of T cell responses to AZD1222 COVID-19 vaccine. Details on this clone: Its antigen is currently unknown.

Germline V gene data show CDR1 as SGDLS and CDR2 as YYNGEE. The CDR3 is 14 amino acids. V was cut by 4 bases and J by 5 bases, with 15 bases left in between. Only in-frame clones appear in the TCRdb table, and some are missing; sequencing was by immunoSEQ multiplex PCR. The table shows approximately 70,000 clones, with 87% occurring only once. Overall study findings and caveats: Researchers took repertoire samples only after the peak T cell response had come. Increases in Spike-specific TCR breadth and depth were seen after two AZD1222 doses.

The rearrangement links TRBV9 to TRBJ2-5; maybe TRBD2 (5 bases). The TCR comes from an adult in good health. The source was peripheral blood, collected on day 0 of AZD1222 vaccination. The CDR3 here is CASSLGLLGETQYF. CDR3 coding DNA: TGTGCCAGCAGCCTCGGACTCTTAGGGGAGACCCAGTACTTC.